These 10 T cell receptor beta chains share one sample of origin, sequenced in a study of neurological immune-mediated disorders. MiXCR, run by TCRdb on the 5' RACE reads, gives a single entry per CDR3 protein. The data contain around 80,000 distinct CDR3 sequences, about 9.3% of them singletons. Source material: PBMCs. The receptors were gathered from a man in his forties or fifties in good health.

CDR3 in DNA: TGCAGTGCTATATCCCTCGCAGATAATGAAAAACTGTTTTTT. It specifies CSAISLADNEKLFF. The chain joins TRBV20-1 to TRBJ1-4; D gene uncertain. Germline assignment: CDR1 DFQATT and CDR2 SNEGSKA (reference sequence). The CDR3 is made up of 14 amino acids. V lost 4 bases to trimming and J lost 4 bases, with 13 bases between them.

This clonotype was recorded at least ten times. CDR3 nucleotides: TGTGCCAGCAGCCCTGGGGCGAACAATGAGCAGTTCTTC. It codes for CASSPGANNEQFF. The rearrangement links TRBV6-6 to TRBJ2-1; maybe TRBD1 (5 bases). The CDR3 is 13 residues long. The V end was cut by 6 bases, the J end by 5 bases, with 11 bases between. Germline V gene lookup returns CDR1 MNHNY and CDR2 SVGAGI (reference sequence).

V gene TRBV3-1 combines with J gene TRBJ2-3, with TRBD2 identical over 14 bases. The CDR3 consists of 17 residues. Germline V lookup: CDR1 LGHDT, CDR2 YNNKEL (reference sequence). After removal of 5 bases from V and 5 bases from J, the junction contained 9 bases not matched to a gene. The CDR3 nucleotides are TGTGCCAGCAGCAACCCCCCGGGGACTAGCGGGGGAGATACGCAGTATTTT. It is translated as CASSNPPGTSGGDTQYF.

This clonotype was counted ten times or more. J is TRBJ1-6 and V is TRBV7-9; maybe TRBD1 (5 bases). The length of the CDR3 is 16 residues. Germline V gene data show CDR1 as SEHNR and CDR2 as FQNEAQ (reference sequence). V shed 5 bases and J shed 2 bases, with 13 bases lying between them. As DNA, the CDR3 is TGTGCCAGCAGCCCCATAGGGGTTGCCTATAATTCACCCCTCCACTTT. This encodes CASSPIGVAYNSPLHF.

This clonotype was counted at least ten times. The chain links TRBV6-5 to TRBJ1-5; D might be TRBD1 (5 bases). The CDR3 runs 16 residues. Germline CDR1 reads MNHEY; CDR2 reads SVGAGI. V lost 0 bases and J 4 bases, leaving 13 bases between the germline ends. CDR3 sequence reads: CASSYSKVQGNQPQHF. For the CDR3, the DNA is TGTGCCAGCAGTTACTCGAAGGTGCAGGGAAATCAGCCCCAGCATTTT.

The sample holds many counts of this clonotype. The chain joins TRBV6-5 to TRBJ1-5; D is possibly TRBD1 (6 bases). The CDR3 sequence is 14 residues long. Germline-derived CDR1 and CDR2 are MNHEY and SVGAGI. Trimming left V 5 bases short and J 3 bases short, with 11 bases between. In nucleotides, the CDR3 is TGTGCCAGCAGTAACCGGGACAACAATCAGCCCCAGCATTTT. Translation: CASSNRDNNQPQHF.

The sample holds many counts of this clonotype. The genes are TRBV27 and TRBJ2-7; 8 nucleotides align to TRBD1. Germline V gene lookup returns CDR1 MNHEY and CDR2 SMNVEV (reference sequence). With 4 bases clipped from V and 0 bases from J, the junction kept 5 bases outside the gene matches. The CDR3 runs to 15 residues. CDR3 amino acids: CASSYKTGASYEQYF. In DNA, the CDR3 is TGTGCCAGCAGTTATAAGACAGGGGCCTCCTACGAGCAGTACTTC.

This clonotype was recorded at least ten times. The chain couples TRBV5-1 to TRBJ2-1, with D possibly being TRBD2 (5 bases). Germline loops: CDR1 SGHRS, CDR2 YFSETQ. CDR3 length: 15 amino acids. Deletions cut 4 bases from V and 5 bases from J, with 16 bases between. Written as DNA, the CDR3 is TGCGCCAGCAGCCCTACACTAGGAGAAAACAATGAGCAGTTCTTC. Its translation is CASSPTLGENNEQFF.

This clonotype was observed many times. J is TRBJ1-5 and V is TRBV7-9; D is ambiguous. Germline assignment: CDR1 SEHNR and CDR2 FQNEAQ (reference sequence). This CDR3 spans 18 amino acids. V was cut by 1 base and J by 5 bases, with 21 bases left in between. CDR3 coding DNA: TGTGCCAGCAGCTTAGGACTGGGGTCGGCTGGGGAGTATCAGCCCCAGCATTTT. Translation gives CASSLGLGSAGEYQPQHF.

This clonotype was seen ten or more times. This chain connects TRBV5-4 to TRBJ2-7; D may be TRBD1 (5 bases). Trimming removed 1 base at V and 3 bases at J, with 11 bases between. The CDR3 covers 14 residues. Germline lookup yields CDR1 SGHNT and CDR2 YYREEE (reference sequence). CDR3 in DNA: TGTGCCAGCAGCTTGCCCGGACAAATCTACGAGCAGTACTTC. It codes for CASSLPGQIYEQYF.